The next 9 T cell receptor beta chains were all read from a single sample in a study of shared clonotypes between healthy human individuals. Assay used: immunoSEQ multiplex PCR; TCRdb lists only in-frame clones, some missing. The table has approximately 1.4 million clones, 98% seen once; the top ten hold about 0.45%. The material sequenced was naive CD4+ T cells sorted from blood. The subset here: CD45RA+ positively selected. These receptors were taken from a man aged 30-40 years in good health.

J is TRBJ2-5 and V is TRBV10-1, with no clear D. This CDR3 has 13 amino acids. The germline V gene encodes CDR1 WNHNN and CDR2 SYGVQD (reference sequence). V was pared by 3 bases and J by 2 bases, with 7 bases between. CDR3 in DNA: TGCGCCAGCAGTGACACGCTGCAAGAGACCCAGTACTTC. This codes for CASSDTLQETQYF.

The chain has TRBV29-1 and TRBJ2-3, with D possibly being TRBD2 (6 bases). Germline V CDR1 and CDR2: SQVTM, ANQGSEA. The length of the CDR3 is 15 residues. Trimming left V 1 base short and J 1 base short, with 12 bases between. CDR3 region: CSVEVGGIGTDTQYF. DNA for the CDR3: TGCAGCGTTGAAGTTGGCGGGATTGGCACAGATACGCAGTATTTT.

The V call is TRBV5-1, the J call TRBJ2-7; D not resolved. The CDR3 consists of 12 residues. Trimming took 5 bases from V and 6 from J, leaving 12 bases between them. CDR1 is SGHRS, CDR2 YFSETQ, per germline. CDR3 sequence: CASRDQASEQYF. Written as DNA, the CDR3 is TGCGCCAGCAGGGATCAGGCGAGCGAGCAGTACTTC.

The chain combines TRBV6-5 with TRBJ1-1; no reliable D call. With 4 bases removed from V and 2 bases from J, the gap between germline ends came to 5 bases. There are 12 residues in the CDR3. CDR1 is MNHEY, CDR2 SVGAGI, per germline. CDR3 sequence (DNA): TGTGCCAGCAGTTTCGATAACACTGAAGCTTTCTTT. Translated: CASSFDNTEAFF.

The gene calls are TRBV7-6 and TRBJ2-3; D not certain. V lost 6 bases, J lost 4 bases, and 11 bases lay in between. The CDR3 consists of 13 residues. CDR1 SGHVS and CDR2 FNYEAQ come from the germline V gene. The CDR3 DNA sequence: TGTGCCAGCAGTCTCCGAGTCGCAGATACGCAGTATTTT. Its protein is CASSLRVADTQYF.

The rearrangement links TRBV5-4 to TRBJ2-1; D unclear. The length of the CDR3 is 14 residues. Germline V gene data show CDR1 as SGHNT and CDR2 as YYREEE (reference sequence). The V end was cut by 7 bases, the J end by 2 bases, with 13 bases between. CDR3 region: CASRGKGTYNEQFF. CDR3 in DNA: TGTGCCAGCCGAGGCAAAGGGACCTACAATGAGCAGTTCTTC. Based on the CDR3 plus reference TRBV5-4 and TRBJ2-1, the full variable domain is ETGVTQSPTHLIKTRGQQVTLRCSSQSGHNTVSWYQQALGQGPQFIFQYYREEENGRGNFPPRFSGLQFPNYSSELNVNALELDDSALYLCASRGKGTYNEQFFGPGTRLTVL.

The CDR3 protein is CASSPEGTVLFLYF. DNA for the CDR3: TGTGCCAGCAGTCCAGAGGGGACAGTACTATTTCTGTACTTC. The chain couples TRBV6-6 to TRBJ2-7, with 7 positions matching TRBD1. Per the germline V gene, CDR1 is MNHNY and CDR2 is SVGAGI (reference sequence). The V segment lost 5 bases and the J segment 12 bases; nucleotides outside the gene matches: 16. This CDR3 is built from 14 residues.

This chain connects TRBV7-6 to TRBJ1-5, with 8 bases that match TRBD1. This CDR3 spans 15 amino acids. With V trimmed by 3 bases and J by 6 bases, 7 bases remained unmatched. The germline V gene encodes CDR1 SGHVS and CDR2 FNYEAQ. The CDR3 sequence is CASSFGQGASQPQHF. The DNA for the CDR3 is TGTGCCAGCAGCTTCGGGCAGGGGGCCTCTCAGCCCCAGCATTTT.

The chain couples TRBV28 to TRBJ2-5; D gene uncertain. CDR1 and CDR2 from the germline V gene are MDHEN and SYDVKM. The V end lost 3 bases, the J end lost 5 bases, and 16 bases lay between the germline ends. The CDR3 contains 15 residues. Here the CDR3 DNA reads TGTGCCAGCAGTTTTCGGGCGAATAGAGGCGAGACCCAGTACTTC. It specifies CASSFRANRGETQYF.